Below, 22 T cell receptor beta chains from the same sample are listed, as sequenced in a study of post-analysis software for immune sequencing data. Study-wide results and limits: Patients had higher frequencies than controls of roughly five TRBV segments, including TRBV5-6, TRBV5-1 and TRBV20-1.

Tagging with unique molecular identifiers was a feature of the TCR beta cDNA libraries. TCRdb re-called the PCR reads through MiXCR, storing one row per CDR3 protein. Found here are about 680,000 distinct CDR3 sequences, roughly three fifths of them singletons; the top ten hold about 11%. For these TCRs, the target antigens are not known. Source material: blood. The receptors were sampled from a girl aged 2 to 10 with multiple sclerosis.

This rearrangement joins TRBV29-1 to TRBJ1-2, with 9 nucleotides matching TRBD1. The CDR3 length is 14 residues. Germline values: CDR1 SQVTM, CDR2 ANQGSEA. V lost 3 bases and J lost 7; bases outside the gene matches: 9. CDR3 amino acids: CSVDPRDRVGGYTF. In nucleotides, the CDR3 is TGCAGCGTTGACCCCCGGGACAGGGTGGGTGGCTACACCTTC. Supplemented by reference TRBV29-1 and TRBJ1-2, the full variable domain reads SAVISQKPSRDICQRGTSLTIQCQVDSQVTMMFWYRQQPGQSLTLIATANQGSEATYESGFVIDKFPISRPNLTFSTLTVSNMSPEDSSIYLCSVDPRDRVGGYTFGSGTRLTVV.

This chain uses TRBV7-2 with TRBJ1-5; no firm D call. Germline CDR1 is SGHTA and CDR2 is FQGNSA. This CDR3 has 15 amino acids. V lost 1 base and J lost 5, with 12 bases in between. The CDR3 protein is CASSLEAAPDQPQHF. DNA for the CDR3: TGTGCCAGCAGCTTAGAAGCAGCCCCTGATCAGCCCCAGCATTTT.

About this clonotype: One junction end disagrees with the germline gene, perhaps due to a read error. V usage is TRBV7-3 and J usage is TRBJ2-2, with D perhaps TRBD1 or TRBD2 (5 bases each). Germline V gene lookup returns CDR1 SGHTA and CDR2 FQGTGA. This CDR3 is 16 amino acids long. The CDR3 DNA is TGTGCCAGCAGCGTAACAGGCCTAGCTGTCACCGGGGAGCTGTTTTTT. Translation: CASSVTGLAVTGELFF.

Comments on this clonotype: At one of its ends the junction is not consistent with the germline gene, which may arise from a read error. The J gene is TRBJ2-6, the V gene TRBV5-1; D is possibly TRBD1 or TRBD2 (5 bases each). The germline V gene has CDR1 SGHRS and CDR2 YFSETQ. This CDR3 region has 17 residues. CDR3 region: CASSLPGTPSGANALTF. Here the CDR3 DNA reads TGCGCCAGCAGCTTGCCCGGGACCCCTTCTGGGGCCAACGCCCTGACTTTC.

CDR3 nucleotide sequence: TGCGCCAGCAGCTTGGTTCCGGGAGTATTGGAGACCCAGTACTTC. It translates to CASSLVPGVLETQYF. J is TRBJ2-5 and V is TRBV5-1, with TRBD2 as a possible D gene (6 bases). In germline, CDR1 is SGHRS, CDR2 YFSETQ. This CDR3 has 15 amino acids. V was trimmed by 0 bases and J by 5 bases, leaving 14 bases between them.

This clonotype occurred a few times. The gene calls are TRBV29-1 and TRBJ2-7; D gene ambiguous. Germline V CDR1 and CDR2: SQVTM, ANQGSEA. This CDR3 comprises 13 residues. The V end lost 5 bases, the J end lost 3 bases, and 14 bases lay between the germline ends. Here the CDR3 reads CSVSYTKNYEQYF. Here the CDR3 DNA reads TGCAGCGTTAGCTATACTAAGAACTACGAGCAGTACTTC.

The genes are TRBV7-3 and TRBJ2-1; TRBD2 agrees at 11 bases. The CDR3 is 15 residues long. The ends lost 5 bases at V and 3 bases at J; junction bases unmatched: 3. Germline V gene lookup returns CDR1 SGHTA and CDR2 FQGTGA. The CDR3 region is CASSPLAGDYNEQFF. The CDR3 DNA reads TGTGCCAGCAGCCCACTAGCGGGAGACTACAATGAGCAGTTCTTC.

V is TRBV5-1 and J is TRBJ2-5; the D is unclear. The J call may not be correct, given that the DNA end is closer to TRBJ2-7. The germline V gene encodes CDR1 SGHRS and CDR2 YFSETQ. CDR3 size: 13 residues. CDR3 nucleotide sequence: TGCGCCAGCAGCTGGACGGAAACCTACGAGCAGTACTTC. Translation: CASSWTETYEQYF.

This clonotype has only a few counts. The chain employs TRBV7-2 and TRBJ2-5; 7 bases align to TRBD1. The CDR3 runs 15 residues. CDR1 SGHTA and CDR2 FQGNSA come from the germline V gene. V was clipped by 5 bases and J by 0 bases; unmatched bases: 6. CDR3 residues: CASSALQGYQETQYF. Written as DNA, the CDR3 is TGTGCCAGCAGCGCGCTACAGGGGTACCAAGAGACCCAGTACTTC. The complete variable domain, with remaining parts taken from reference TRBV7-2 and TRBJ2-5, reads GAGVSQSPSNKVTEKGKDVELRCDPISGHTALYWYRQSLGQGLEFLIYFQGNSAPDKSGLPSDRFSAERTGGSVSTLTIQRTQQEDSAVYLCASSALQGYQETQYFGPGTRLLVL.

The rearrangement links TRBV11-2 to TRBJ2-5, with no clear D. V was shortened by 1 base and J by 4 bases, with 13 bases between the two germline ends. The CDR3 covers 15 residues. In germline, CDR1 is SGHAT, CDR2 FQNNGV. DNA of the CDR3: TGTGCCAGCAGCTTAGGGCAGACAAAAGGAGAGACCCAGTACTTC. Residues: CASSLGQTKGETQYF.

The chain uses TRBV20-1 and TRBJ2-3, with TRBD2 as a possible D gene (5 bases). This CDR3 contains 13 residues. Germline V gene data show CDR1 as DFQATT and CDR2 as SNEGSKA (reference sequence). V gave up 3 bases and J gave up 0 bases, with 7 bases separating them. The DNA for the CDR3 is TGCAGTGCTAGCGGGGTCAGCACAGATACGCAGTATTTT. Its translation is CSASGVSTDTQYF.

This rearrangement joins TRBV5-1 to TRBJ2-7, with D perhaps matching TRBD1 or TRBD2 (5 bases each). Per germline, CDR1 SGHRS and CDR2 YFSETQ. V was pared by 0 bases and J by 9 bases, with 7 bases between. The CDR3 extends over 11 amino acids. For the CDR3, the DNA is TGCGCCAGCAGCTTGGGGGACGTGCAGTACTTC. It is translated as CASSLGDVQYF.

The chain joins TRBV5-1 to TRBJ2-1, with D perhaps being TRBD1 or TRBD2 (6 bases each). The CDR3 totals 14 residues. Trimming left V 0 bases short and J 5 bases short, with 9 bases between. Germline V CDR1 and CDR2: SGHRS, YFSETQ. CDR3 in amino acids: CASSLERGDNEQFF. The CDR3 region has the DNA TGCGCCAGCAGCTTGGAAAGGGGGGACAATGAGCAGTTCTTC. Full variable domain (outside the CDR3, taken from reference TRBV5-1 and TRBJ2-1): KAGVTQTPRYLIKTRGQQVTLSCSPISGHRSVSWYQQTPGQGLQFLFEYFSETQRNKGNFPGRFSGRQFSNSRSEMNVSTLELGDSALYLCASSLERGDNEQFFGPGTRLTVL.

The rearrangement uses TRBV20-1 and TRBJ2-3; TRBD1 might be the D (6 bases). This CDR3 is 12 amino acids long. From germline, CDR1 is DFQATT and CDR2 SNEGSKA (reference sequence). With 7 bases removed from V and 3 bases from J, the gap between germline ends came to 11 bases. In DNA form, the CDR3 reads TGCAGTGATGTGGGGGCGACAGATACGCAGTATTTT. Its translation is CSDVGATDTQYF.

The chain is built from TRBV7-9 and TRBJ2-3; no definite D call. The germline gives CDR1 SEHNR, CDR2 FQNEAQ (reference sequence). Trimming stripped 3 bases from V and 13 bases from J, with 17 bases between. The CDR3 totals 13 residues. CDR3 protein: CASSFLVVPVEYF. CDR3 DNA: TGTGCCAGCAGCTTTCTCGTGGTCCCGGTGGAGTATTTT.

This clonotype came up a few times. The V and J genes are TRBV7-6 and TRBJ2-3; 9 bases are shared with TRBD2. Germline V gene data show CDR1 as SGHVS and CDR2 as FNYEAQ. Trimming took 5 bases from V and 2 from J; bases not matched to a gene: 8. The CDR3 length is 16 residues. Here the CDR3 DNA reads TGTGCCAGCAGCCAACAAGCGGGGGGACTCACAGATACGCAGTATTTT. It specifies CASSQQAGGLTDTQYF.

The chain recombines TRBV7-9 with TRBJ2-1; TRBD2 matches at 14 bases. CDR1 and CDR2 from the germline V gene are SEHNR and FQNEAQ (reference sequence). The CDR3 sequence is 18 residues long. V was clipped by 4 bases and J by 0 bases; unmatched bases: 5. The CDR3 bases are TGTGCCAGCAGCTCCGGGACTAGCGGGAGATACTCCTACAATGAGCAGTTCTTC. Its protein product is CASSSGTSGRYSYNEQFF.

This clonotype was detected only a few times. V usage is TRBV3-1 and J usage is TRBJ2-7; 13 nucleotides line up with TRBD2. The CDR3 length is 16 residues. The germline V gene has CDR1 LGHDT and CDR2 YNNKEL (reference sequence). V gave up 2 bases and J gave up 7 bases; unmatched junction bases: 8. The CDR3 coding sequence is TGTGCCAGCAGCCAATCTGGACTAGCGGGAGAGGAGGAGCAGTACTTC. Encoded protein: CASSQSGLAGEEEQYF.

This chain joins TRBV5-1 and TRBJ2-3, with D perhaps being TRBD1 or TRBD2 (5 bases each). Germline V CDR1 and CDR2: SGHRS, YFSETQ. V was pared by 6 bases and J by 0 bases, with 17 bases between. The CDR3 loop spans 16 amino acids. The CDR3 loop is CASKSGTGASTDTQYF. The CDR3 region has the DNA TGCGCCAGCAAATCCGGGACGGGTGCTAGCACAGATACGCAGTATTTT.

The rearrangement links TRBV30 to TRBJ1-1; D possibly corresponds to TRBD1 (5 bases). The germline V gene encodes CDR1 GTSNPN and CDR2 SVGIG (reference sequence). This CDR3 spans 12 amino acids. The V and J ends lost 0 bases and 7 bases respectively, with 9 bases between them. This CDR3 is CAWSVSGNEAFF. For the CDR3, the DNA is TGTGCCTGGAGTGTATCAGGGAATGAAGCTTTCTTT.

The CDR3 is CSAPEGSYGYTF. CDR3 in DNA: TGCAGTGCGCCGGAAGGAAGCTATGGCTACACCTTC. The chain carries TRBV20-1 and TRBJ1-2; the D is unclear. Per the germline V gene, CDR1 is DFQATT and CDR2 is SNEGSKA (reference sequence). This CDR3 spans 12 amino acids. Trimming removed 6 bases at V and 4 bases at J, with 12 bases between.

V and J are TRBV10-2 and TRBJ2-3; D gene uncertain. The CDR3 consists of 16 residues. Trimming took 1 base from V and 0 from J, leaving 11 bases between them. Germline CDR1 WSHSY, CDR2 SAAADI. CDR3 sequence (DNA): TGCGCCAGCAGTGAGTGGAAGGGCGACAGCACAGATACGCAGTATTTT. Translated, it gives CASSEWKGDSTDTQYF.